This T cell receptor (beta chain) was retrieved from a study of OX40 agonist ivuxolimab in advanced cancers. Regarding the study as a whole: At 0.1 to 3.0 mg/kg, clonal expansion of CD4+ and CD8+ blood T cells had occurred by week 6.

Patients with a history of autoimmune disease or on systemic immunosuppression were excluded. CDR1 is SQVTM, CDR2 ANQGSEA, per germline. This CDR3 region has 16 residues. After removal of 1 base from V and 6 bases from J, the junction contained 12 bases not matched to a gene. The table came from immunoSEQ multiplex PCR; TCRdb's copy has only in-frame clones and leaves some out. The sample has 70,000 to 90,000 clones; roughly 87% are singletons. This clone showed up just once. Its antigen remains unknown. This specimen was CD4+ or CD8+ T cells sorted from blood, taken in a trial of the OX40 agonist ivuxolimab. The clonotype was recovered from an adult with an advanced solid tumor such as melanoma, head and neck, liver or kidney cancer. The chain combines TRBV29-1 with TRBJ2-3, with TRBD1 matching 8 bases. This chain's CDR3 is CSVEGGQGAGMDTQYF. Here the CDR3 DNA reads TGCAGCGTTGAAGGAGGGCAGGGGGCCGGCATGGATACGCAGTATTTT.